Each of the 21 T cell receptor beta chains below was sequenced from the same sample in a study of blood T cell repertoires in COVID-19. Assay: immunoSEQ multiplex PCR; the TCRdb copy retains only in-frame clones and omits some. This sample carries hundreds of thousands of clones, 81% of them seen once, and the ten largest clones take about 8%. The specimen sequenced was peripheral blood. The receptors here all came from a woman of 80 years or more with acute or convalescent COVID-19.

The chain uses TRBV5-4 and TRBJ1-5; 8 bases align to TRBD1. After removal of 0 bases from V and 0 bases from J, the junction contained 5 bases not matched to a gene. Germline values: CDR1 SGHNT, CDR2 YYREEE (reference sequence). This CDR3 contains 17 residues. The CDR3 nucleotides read TGTGCCAGCAGCTTGGGGGGGACAGGAGATAGCAATCAGCCCCAGCATTTT. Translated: CASSLGGTGDSNQPQHF.

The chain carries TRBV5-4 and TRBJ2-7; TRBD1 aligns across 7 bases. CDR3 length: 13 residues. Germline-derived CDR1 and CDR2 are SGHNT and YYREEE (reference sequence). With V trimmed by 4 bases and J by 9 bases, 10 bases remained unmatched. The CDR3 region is CASSERDSFLQYF. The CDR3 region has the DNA TGTGCCAGCAGCGAACGGGACAGCTTCTTGCAGTACTTC.

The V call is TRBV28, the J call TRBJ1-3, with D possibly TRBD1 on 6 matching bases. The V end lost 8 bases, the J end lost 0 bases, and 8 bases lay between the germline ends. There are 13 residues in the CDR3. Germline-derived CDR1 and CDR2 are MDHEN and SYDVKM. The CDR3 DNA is TGTGCCAGCCCGGACAGCTCTGGAAACACCATATATTTT. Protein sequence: CASPDSSGNTIYF.

CDR3 sequence: CASSSSTGLHYGYTF. The CDR3 coding sequence is TGTGCCAGCAGTTCCTCTACAGGGCTTCACTATGGCTACACCTTC. V and J are TRBV27 and TRBJ1-2; a weak D match, TRBD1 (6 bases). This CDR3 is 15 amino acids long. In germline, CDR1 is MNHEY, CDR2 SMNVEV (reference sequence). V was pared by 4 bases and J by 3 bases, with 15 bases between.

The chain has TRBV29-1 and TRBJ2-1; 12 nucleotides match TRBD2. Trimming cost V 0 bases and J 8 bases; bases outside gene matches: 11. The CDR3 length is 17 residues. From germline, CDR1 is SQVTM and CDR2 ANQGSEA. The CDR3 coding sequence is TGCAGCGTTGAAGACTATATGACTAGCGGGAGTCGGGATGAGCAGTTCTTC. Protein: CSVEDYMTSGSRDEQFF.

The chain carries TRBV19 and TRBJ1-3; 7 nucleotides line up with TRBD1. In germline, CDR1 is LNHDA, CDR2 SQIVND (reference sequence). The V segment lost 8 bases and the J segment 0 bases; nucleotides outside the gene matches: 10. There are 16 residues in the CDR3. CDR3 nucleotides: TGTGCCAGTCCCTACAGGGGTCAGAGCTCTGGAAACACCATATATTTT. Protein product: CASPYRGQSSGNTIYF.

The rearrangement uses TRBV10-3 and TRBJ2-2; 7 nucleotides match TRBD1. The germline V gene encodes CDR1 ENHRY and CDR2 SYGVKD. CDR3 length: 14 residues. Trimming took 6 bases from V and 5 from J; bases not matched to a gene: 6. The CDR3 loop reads CAISEQGETGELFF. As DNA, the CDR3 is TGTGCCATCAGCGAGCAGGGGGAGACCGGGGAGCTGTTTTTT.

Written as DNA, the CDR3 is TGTGCCAGCAGTGATGGGCAGGGTCTTGAAAAACTGTTTTTT. Residues: CASSDGQGLEKLFF. This chain links TRBV6-1 with TRBJ1-4; the D gene is possibly TRBD1 (5 bases). Germline values: CDR1 MNHNS, CDR2 SASEGT. V shed 3 bases and J shed 7 bases, with 12 bases lying between them. The CDR3 covers 14 residues.

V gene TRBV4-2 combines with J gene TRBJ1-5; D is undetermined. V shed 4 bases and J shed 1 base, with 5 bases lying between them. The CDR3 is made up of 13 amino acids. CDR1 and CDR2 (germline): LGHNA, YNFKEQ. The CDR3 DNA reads TGTGCCAGCAGCCCGGTAAGCAATCAGCCCCAGCATTTT. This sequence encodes CASSPVSNQPQHF.

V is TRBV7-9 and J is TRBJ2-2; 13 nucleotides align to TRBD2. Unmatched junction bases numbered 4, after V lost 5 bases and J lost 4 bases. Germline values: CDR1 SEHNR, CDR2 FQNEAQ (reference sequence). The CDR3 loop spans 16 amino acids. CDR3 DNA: TGTGCCAGCAGCCCCGGGACTAGCGGGGCCACCGGGGAGCTGTTTTTT. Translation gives CASSPGTSGATGELFF.

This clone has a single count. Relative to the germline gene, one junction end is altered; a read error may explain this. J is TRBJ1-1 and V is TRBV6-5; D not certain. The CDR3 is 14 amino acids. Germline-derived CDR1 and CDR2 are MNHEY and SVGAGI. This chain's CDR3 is CAGSGSFGSTEAFF. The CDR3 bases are TGTGCCGGCAGCGGGTCCTTCGGGAGCACTGAAGCTTTCTTT.

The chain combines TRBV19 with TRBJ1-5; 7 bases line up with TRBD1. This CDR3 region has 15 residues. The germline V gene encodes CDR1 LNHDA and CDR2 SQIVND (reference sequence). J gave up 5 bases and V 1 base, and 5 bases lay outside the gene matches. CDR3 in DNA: TGTGCCAGTAGTATAGTGGGGACAGTGGATCAGCCCCAGCATTTT. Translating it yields CASSIVGTVDQPQHF.

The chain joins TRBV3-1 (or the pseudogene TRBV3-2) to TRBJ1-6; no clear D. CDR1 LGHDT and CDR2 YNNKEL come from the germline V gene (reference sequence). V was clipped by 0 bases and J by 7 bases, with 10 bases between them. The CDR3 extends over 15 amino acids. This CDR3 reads CASSQESRSNSPLHF. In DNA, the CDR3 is TGTGCCAGCAGCCAAGAGAGTCGGTCAAATTCACCCCTCCACTTT.

The CDR3, as DNA: TGTGCCAGCAGCCCCCAGACAGGGGGCTACAATGAGCAGTTCTTC. This codes for CASSPQTGGYNEQFF. V is TRBV11-3 and J is TRBJ2-1; TRBD1 matches 9 bases. Looked up from germline, CDR1 is SGHNT and CDR2 is YENEEA. J lost 3 bases, V lost 5 bases, and 5 bases had no gene match. The CDR3 is made up of 15 amino acids.

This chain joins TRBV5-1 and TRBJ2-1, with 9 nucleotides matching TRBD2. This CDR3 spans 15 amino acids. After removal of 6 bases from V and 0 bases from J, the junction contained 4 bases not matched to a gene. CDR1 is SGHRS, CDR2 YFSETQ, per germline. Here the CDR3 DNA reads TGCGCCAGCACCCAAGCGGGGGGCTCCTACAATGAGCAGTTCTTC. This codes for CASTQAGGSYNEQFF.

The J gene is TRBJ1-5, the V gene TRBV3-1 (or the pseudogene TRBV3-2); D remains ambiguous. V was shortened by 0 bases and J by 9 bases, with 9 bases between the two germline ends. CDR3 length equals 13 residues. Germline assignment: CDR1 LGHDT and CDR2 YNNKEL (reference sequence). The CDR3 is CASSQDRTSPQHF. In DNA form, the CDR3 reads TGTGCCAGCAGCCAAGACCGAACATCGCCCCAGCATTTT.

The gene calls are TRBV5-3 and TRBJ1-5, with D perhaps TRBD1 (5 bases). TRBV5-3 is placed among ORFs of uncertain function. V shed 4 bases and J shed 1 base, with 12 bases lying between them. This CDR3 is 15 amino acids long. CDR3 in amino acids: CARSRRDSSNQPQHF. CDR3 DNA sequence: TGTGCCAGAAGCCGCAGGGACTCAAGCAATCAGCCCCAGCATTTT.

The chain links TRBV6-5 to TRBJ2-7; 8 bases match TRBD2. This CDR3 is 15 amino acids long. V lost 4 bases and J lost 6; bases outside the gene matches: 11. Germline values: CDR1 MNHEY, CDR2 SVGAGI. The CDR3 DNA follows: TGTGCCAGCAGTTCCATCGGGGGGGGGCCGGGCGAGCAGTACTTC. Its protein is CASSSIGGGPGEQYF.

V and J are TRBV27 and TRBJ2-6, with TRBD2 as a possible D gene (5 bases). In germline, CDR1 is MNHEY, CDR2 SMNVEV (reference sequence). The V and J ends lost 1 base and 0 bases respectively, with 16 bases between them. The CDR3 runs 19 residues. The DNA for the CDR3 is TGTGCCAGCAGTTTATACACGGCGGGCGGAAACTCTGGGGCCAACGTCCTGACTTTC. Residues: CASSLYTAGGNSGANVLTF.

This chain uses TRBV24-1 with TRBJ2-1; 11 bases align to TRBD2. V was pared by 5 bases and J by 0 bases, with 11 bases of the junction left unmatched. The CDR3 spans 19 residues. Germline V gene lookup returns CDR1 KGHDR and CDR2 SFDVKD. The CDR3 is CATSGPGTSGALSYNEQFF. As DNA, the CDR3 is TGTGCCACCAGTGGCCCCGGGACTAGCGGAGCCCTCTCCTACAATGAGCAGTTCTTC.

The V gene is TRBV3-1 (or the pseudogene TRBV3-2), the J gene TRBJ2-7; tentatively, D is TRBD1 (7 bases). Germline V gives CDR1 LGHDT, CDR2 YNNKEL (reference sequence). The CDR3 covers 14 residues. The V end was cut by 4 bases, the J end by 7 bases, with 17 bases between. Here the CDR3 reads CASSLRDSGGEQYF. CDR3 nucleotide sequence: TGTGCCAGCAGCCTAAGGGACAGTGGAGGGGAGCAGTACTTC.